The clone carrying this T cell receptor (beta chain) was seen repeatedly, ten times or more. This record comes from a study of regulatory T cells in long-lasting Graves disease. The V gene end was trimmed by 7 bases and the J gene end by 7 bases; junction bases not matched to a gene: 11. Germline V gives CDR1 MDHEN, CDR2 SYDVKM. This CDR3 comprises 14 residues. The time point: newly diagnosed GD, antithyroid drugs for less than 3 months. PBMC-derived RNA was used for the TCR library. iRepertoire HTBI primers and Arm-PCR of CDR3 regions built TCR beta libraries. TCRdb processed the multiplex PCR reads anew with MiXCR; each CDR3 protein has one entry. The sample has some 500,000 distinct CDR3 sequences; approximately 16% are singletons. These records were also assigned to another study, of T cells in Graves' hyperthyroidism and ophthalmopathy.

This rearrangement joins TRBV28 to TRBJ2-7, with 9 bases lining up with TRBD1. The specimen comprised peripheral blood mononuclear cells (PBMCs), sampled at new diagnosis, from a patient treated with antithyroid drugs. This sequence was found in a woman aged 35-65 years with Graves disease. CDR3 in amino acids: CASTPGQGVREQYF. As DNA, the CDR3 is TGTGCCAGCACCCCGGGACAGGGAGTTCGGGAGCAGTACTTC. Combining the CDR3 with reference TRBV28 and TRBJ2-7 gives the whole variable domain DVKVTQSSRYLVKRTGEKVFLECVQDMDHENMFWYRQDPGLGLRLIYFSYDVKMKEKGDIPEGYSVSREKKERFSLILESASTNQTSMYLCASTPGQGVREQYFGPGTRLTVT.